These T cell receptor beta chains were read from a single sample in a study of T cells after yellow fever vaccination. MiXCR was run by TCRdb on the 5' RACE reads, yielding one entry per CDR3 protein. The sample records around 310,000 distinct CDR3 sequences, 7.5% to 9% being singletons. The material was PBMCs, obtained on the day of the first yellow fever vaccination. Every receptor here comes from a man aged 18 to 29 who received the YFV17D yellow fever vaccine. CDR3s include the opening cysteine and the closing phenylalanine or tryptophan. The D gene is left open where the match is weak. Clone size is stated in some rows and not others, as once, few, many or a class when expanded.

cdr3_nt: TGTGCCAGCTCCTCTAGAGCTACCTACAATGAGCAGTTCTTC
cdr3_aa: CASSSRATYNEQFF
d_call: NA
clone_size: many
j_call: TRBJ2-1
v_call: TRBV18

cdr3_nt: TGCGCCAGCAGCTTGGAGGGACAGGGAGTGGAGACCCAGTACTTC
cdr3_aa: CASSLEGQGVETQYF
d_call: TRBD1
clone_size: few
j_call: TRBJ2-5
v_call: TRBV5-1

cdr3_nt: TGTGCCAGCAGACTGGCCCTCAATAGCAATCAGCCCCAGCATTTT
cdr3_aa: CASRLALNSNQPQHF
d_call: NA
clone_size: NA
j_call: TRBJ1-5
v_call: TRBV2

cdr3_nt: TGTGCCAGCAGCCTCAGGGGGCCAGATGGCTACACCTTC
cdr3_aa: CASSLRGPDGYTF
d_call: TRBD1
clone_size: few
j_call: TRBJ1-2
v_call: TRBV12-3/TRBV12-4

cdr3_nt: TGTGCCAGCAGCCCTCGGGGTAGGGAAGGCGATGAGCAGTTCTTC
cdr3_aa: CASSPRGREGDEQFF
d_call: NA
clone_size: NA
j_call: TRBJ2-1
v_call: TRBV5-5

cdr3_nt: TGTGCCAGCAGTCGGGGGTTCGAAGCTTTCTTT
cdr3_aa: CASSRGFEAFF
d_call: NA
clone_size: NA
j_call: TRBJ1-1
v_call: TRBV12-3/TRBV12-4

cdr3_nt: TGTGCCAGCAGTTTCGTAGGGGGCGCCGGGGAGCTGTTTTTT
cdr3_aa: CASSFVGGAGELFF
d_call: TRBD1
clone_size: many
j_call: TRBJ2-2
v_call: TRBV12-3/TRBV12-4

cdr3_nt: TGTGCCATCAGGGGAACGCCAGATACGCAGTATTTT
cdr3_aa: CAIRGTPDTQYF
d_call: NA
clone_size: many
j_call: TRBJ2-3
v_call: TRBV10-3

cdr3_nt: TGTGCCACCAGCAGAGACGTAGCTGGAAACACCATATATTTT
cdr3_aa: CATSRDVAGNTIYF
d_call: NA
clone_size: few
j_call: TRBJ1-3
v_call: TRBV15

cdr3_nt: TGTGCCAGCAGTCCCAATGAGCAGTTCTTC
cdr3_aa: CASSPNEQFF
d_call: NA
clone_size: few
j_call: TRBJ2-1
v_call: TRBV7-9

cdr3_nt: TGTGCCAGCAGCATGACAGGGTTGACCGGGGAGCTGTTTTTT
cdr3_aa: CASSMTGLTGELFF
d_call: TRBD1
clone_size: few
j_call: TRBJ2-2
v_call: TRBV7-9

cdr3_nt: TGCGCCTCCAGACAGGGAGATATCACCGGGGAGCTGTTTTTT
cdr3_aa: CASRQGDITGELFF
d_call: TRBD1
clone_size: few
j_call: TRBJ2-2
v_call: TRBV5-1

cdr3_nt: TGCAGTGCTAGGGGGGCTAGCGGGGAGCTGGAGCAGTACTTC
cdr3_aa: CSARGASGELEQYF
d_call: TRBD2
clone_size: few
j_call: TRBJ2-7
v_call: TRBV20-1

cdr3_nt: TGTGCCAGCAGGGGTAGCGGGGAGCTGTTTTTT
cdr3_aa: CASRGSGELFF
d_call: NA
clone_size: NA
j_call: TRBJ2-2
v_call: TRBV6-6

cdr3_nt: TGTGCCAGCAGCCAAGACGCGGACAGCGAGCAGTACTTC
cdr3_aa: CASSQDADSEQYF
d_call: NA
clone_size: NA
j_call: TRBJ2-7
v_call: TRBV4-2

cdr3_nt: TGTGCCAGCAGTTACTCCCGGGCGGGGGCGAACACTGAAGCTTTCTTT
cdr3_aa: CASSYSRAGANTEAFF
d_call: NA
clone_size: many
j_call: TRBJ1-1
v_call: TRBV6-5

cdr3_nt: TGTGCCAGCAGTCGCCGGTCCTCCAATCAGCCCCAGCATTTT
cdr3_aa: CASSRRSSNQPQHF
d_call: NA
clone_size: NA
j_call: TRBJ1-5
v_call: TRBV6-1

cdr3_nt: TGTGCCAGCAGCCTCGCGGGACAGACAGCCGAGCAGTACTTC
cdr3_aa: CASSLAGQTAEQYF
d_call: NA
clone_size: NA
j_call: TRBJ2-7
v_call: TRBV3-1

cdr3_nt: TGTGCCAGCAGCGCCGGGCAGGGGGTAGGGAAGTACACTGAAGCTTTCTTT
cdr3_aa: CASSAGQGVGKYTEAFF
d_call: TRBD1
clone_size: few
j_call: TRBJ1-1
v_call: TRBV9

cdr3_nt: TGCGCCAGCAGCCAAGGGTGGGACAGGGGGCGTCGAGAGACCCAGTACTTC
cdr3_aa: CASSQGWDRGRRETQYF
d_call: TRBD1
clone_size: NA
j_call: TRBJ2-5
v_call: TRBV4-1

cdr3_nt: TGCGCCAGCAGCTTGTCGGATCAGCCCCAGCATTTT
cdr3_aa: CASSLSDQPQHF
d_call: NA
clone_size: many
j_call: TRBJ1-5
v_call: TRBV5-1

cdr3_nt: TGTGCCAGCATCCCCAGGACAGGGGACCGGGGTAATTCACCCCTCCACTTT
cdr3_aa: CASIPRTGDRGNSPLHF
d_call: TRBD1
clone_size: few
j_call: TRBJ1-6
v_call: TRBV6-2/TRBV6-3

cdr3_nt: TGTGCCATCAGTGAGAGGGCCGCCCGAGGGTCAGATACGCAGTATTTT
cdr3_aa: CAISERAARGSDTQYF
d_call: NA
clone_size: many
j_call: TRBJ2-3
v_call: TRBV10-3

cdr3_nt: TGTGCCAGCAGTCGGAAGGGGGCTGGAAACACCATATATTTT
cdr3_aa: CASSRKGAGNTIYF
d_call: NA
clone_size: few
j_call: TRBJ1-3
v_call: TRBV12-3/TRBV12-4

cdr3_nt: TGCGCCAGCAGCGACAGGGGAGTAACAGATACGCAGTATTTT
cdr3_aa: CASSDRGVTDTQYF
d_call: TRBD1
clone_size: many
j_call: TRBJ2-3
v_call: TRBV5-1

cdr3_nt: TGTGCCAGCAGCAACCGAATCCCGACAGGGTCCTCACCCCTCCACTTT
cdr3_aa: CASSNRIPTGSSPLHF
d_call: TRBD1
clone_size: NA
j_call: TRBJ1-6
v_call: TRBV3-1

cdr3_nt: TGTGCCAGCAGTCACAGACTAGCGGATTACGAGCAGTACTTC
cdr3_aa: CASSHRLADYEQYF
d_call: TRBD2
clone_size: many
j_call: TRBJ2-7
v_call: TRBV27

cdr3_nt: TGCAGTGCTAGCGGGGGCGGACAGTCTATCAATCAGCCCCAGCATTTT
cdr3_aa: CSASGGGQSINQPQHF
d_call: NA
clone_size: NA
j_call: TRBJ1-5
v_call: TRBV20-1

cdr3_nt: TGTGCCATCAGTGAGTTGGACAGGGGGCACGAGCAGTACTTC
cdr3_aa: CAISELDRGHEQYF
d_call: TRBD1
clone_size: NA
j_call: TRBJ2-7
v_call: TRBV10-3

cdr3_nt: TGCAGTGCTATCCAGGGGGCGCCGGGGGAGACCCAGTACTTC
cdr3_aa: CSAIQGAPGETQYF
d_call: TRBD1
clone_size: few
j_call: TRBJ2-5
v_call: TRBV20-1

cdr3_nt: TGTGCCAGCAGCAGGGCGGGGAGTTACACAGATACGCAGTATTTT
cdr3_aa: CASSRAGSYTDTQYF
d_call: NA
clone_size: few
j_call: TRBJ2-3
v_call: TRBV12-3/TRBV12-4

cdr3_nt: TGTGCCAGCACCCTCCGACAGGGATACACCGGGGAGCTGTTTTTT
cdr3_aa: CASTLRQGYTGELFF
d_call: TRBD1
clone_size: few
j_call: TRBJ2-2
v_call: TRBV6-2/TRBV6-3

cdr3_nt: TGCAGCGTGAGAATTGCCGGCGAGCCCCAGCATTTT
cdr3_aa: CSVRIAGEPQHF
d_call: NA
clone_size: few
j_call: TRBJ1-5
v_call: TRBV29-1

cdr3_nt: TGCGCCAGCAGCCATGGGGGGGTCGAGTTCTTC
cdr3_aa: CASSHGGVEFF
d_call: TRBD2
clone_size: many
j_call: TRBJ2-1
v_call: TRBV4-1

cdr3_nt: TGTGCCAGCAACTCACAGGGGCGGCCACCCCTCCACTTT
cdr3_aa: CASNSQGRPPLHF
d_call: TRBD1
clone_size: few
j_call: TRBJ1-6
v_call: TRBV5-7

cdr3_nt: TGCGCCAGCAGCTTGTTGGGGGTTGGTTTCTACGAGCAGTACTTC
cdr3_aa: CASSLLGVGFYEQYF
d_call: NA
clone_size: many
j_call: TRBJ2-7
v_call: TRBV5-1

cdr3_nt: TGCGCCAGCAGCCAAGGGGGGGGCGAGGCTGAAGCTTTCTTT
cdr3_aa: CASSQGGGEAEAFF
d_call: NA
clone_size: few
j_call: TRBJ1-1
v_call: TRBV4-1